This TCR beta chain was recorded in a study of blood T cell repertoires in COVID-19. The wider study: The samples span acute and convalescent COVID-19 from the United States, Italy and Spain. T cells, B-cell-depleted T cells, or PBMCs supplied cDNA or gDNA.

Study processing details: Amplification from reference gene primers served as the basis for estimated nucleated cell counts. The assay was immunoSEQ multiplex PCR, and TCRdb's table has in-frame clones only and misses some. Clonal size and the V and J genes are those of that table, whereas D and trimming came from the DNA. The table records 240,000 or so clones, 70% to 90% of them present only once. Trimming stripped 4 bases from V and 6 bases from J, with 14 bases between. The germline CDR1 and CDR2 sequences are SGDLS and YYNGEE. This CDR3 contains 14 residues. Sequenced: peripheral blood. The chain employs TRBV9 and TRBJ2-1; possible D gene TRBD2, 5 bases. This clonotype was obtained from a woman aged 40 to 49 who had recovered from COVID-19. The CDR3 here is CASSLREFGNEQFF. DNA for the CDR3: TGTGCCAGCAGCCTAAGGGAGTTCGGCAATGAGCAGTTCTTC.